The source of this T cell receptor (beta chain) is a study of CD4 T cells in relation to SARS-CoV-2 and coronaviruses. The study's findings and limits: Samples before the pandemic and after infection were not matched within any donor.

In the case of this clone: What it binds is unknown. The sample carries other DNA sequences with the same CDR3.

V lost 6 bases, J lost 6 bases, and 8 bases stayed unmatched. The CDR3 is made up of 15 amino acids. Per the germline V gene, CDR1 is SNHLY and CDR2 is FYNNEI. CD4+ T cells from unexposed donors were obtained before the COVID-19 pandemic (2011-2018). The repertoire was sequenced with immunoSEQ multiplex PCR; TCRdb's copy has only in-frame clones and lacks some. The sample shows about 59,000 clones, roughly 90% of them seen only once. The chain uses TRBV2 and TRBJ1-6, with 7 bases matching TRBD1. The TCR comes from a human donor in good health. Sequences were obtained from memory CD4+ T cells from PBMCs. For the CDR3, the DNA is TGTGCCAGCAGCCAAATGGGACAGAGTAATTCACCCCTCCACTTT. The encoded protein is CASSQMGQSNSPLHF.